This TCR beta chain was sequenced for a study of OX40 agonist ivuxolimab in advanced cancers. Findings and limits, study-wide: The work left the antigen specificity of expanded peripheral T cells undetermined. At 0.1 to 3.0 mg/kg, clonal expansion of CD4+ and CD8+ blood T cells had occurred by week 6.

Sampling times: baseline, cycle 4 day 1, cycle 7 day 1. The CDR3 is made up of 15 amino acids. V was pared by 5 bases and J by 2 bases, with 8 bases of the junction left unmatched. Per the germline V gene, CDR1 is LNHDA and CDR2 is SQIVND (reference sequence). Generated by immunoSEQ multiplex PCR, the TCRdb table keeps only in-frame clones and is missing some. Of approximately 60,000 clones in the sample, less than 90% are singletons; the top ten hold about 0.65%. Of note for this clone: Its antigen is unknown.

This TCR was recovered from an adult with an advanced solid tumor such as melanoma, head and neck, liver or kidney cancer. The chain uses TRBV19 and TRBJ1-2; 7 bases line up with TRBD1. The sequenced sample was CD4+ or CD8+ T cells sorted from blood, obtained in a trial of the OX40 agonist ivuxolimab. CDR3 DNA: TGTGCCAGTAGTTCGAGGACAGGTCGGAACTATGGCTACACCTTC. Protein: CASSSRTGRNYGYTF.